Presented here are 26 T cell receptor beta chains from one specimen sequenced in a study of cytomegalovirus exposure and HLA in healthy donors. The repertoire was sequenced with immunoSEQ multiplex PCR; TCRdb's copy has only in-frame clones and lacks some. The top ten hold 0.89% of the sample, which has over 100,000 clones, less than 95% seen once. The sequenced sample was PBMCs. The receptors shown here come from a woman under 30 in good health and CMV-seronegative.

The gene calls are TRBV7-2 and TRBJ2-1; the match to TRBD2 covers 15 bases. V trimming: 4 bases; J trimming: 1 base; junction bases outside the gene matches: 8. This CDR3 contains 19 residues. The V gene's germline CDR1 is SGHTA and CDR2 FQGNSA. The CDR3 sequence: CASSSWGLAGGGSYNEQFF. DNA of the CDR3: TGTGCCAGCAGCTCCTGGGGACTAGCGGGAGGAGGATCCTACAATGAGCAGTTCTTC.

This chain links TRBV7-9 with TRBJ2-2, with 8 bases aligning to TRBD1. Germline loops: CDR1 SEHNR, CDR2 FQNEAQ (reference sequence). The CDR3 consists of 15 residues. J gave up 6 bases and V 4 bases, and 7 bases lay outside the gene matches. In DNA form, the CDR3 reads TGTGCCAGCAGCTCGACAGGGGAGTTAGCCGGGGAGCTGTTTTTT. Translated: CASSSTGELAGELFF.

V and J are TRBV7-9 and TRBJ1-2, with 7 positions matching TRBD1. J was trimmed by 6 bases and V by 1 base; bases with no gene match: 8. Germline CDR1 SEHNR, CDR2 FQNEAQ (reference sequence). The CDR3 covers 15 residues. CDR3 bases: TGTGCCAGCAGCTTAGGACAGGGACAAAGGGATGGCTACACCTTC. Protein product: CASSLGQGQRDGYTF.

This chain connects TRBV6-5 to TRBJ2-7; 9 nucleotides align to TRBD1. V shed 9 bases and J 5 bases; nucleotides not matched to a gene: 5. The CDR3 is 12 amino acids. CDR1 MNHEY and CDR2 SVGAGI come from the germline V gene. CDR3 coding DNA: TGTGCCAGTGGACAGGGGTTGGACGAGCAGTACTTC. This gives the protein CASGQGLDEQYF.

This sequence joins TRBV14 and TRBJ1-1; D not resolved. The germline V and J ends were trimmed by 3 bases and 3 bases, with 5 bases remaining between them. The CDR3 covers 12 residues. Germline CDR1 and CDR2: SGHDN and FVKESK. The CDR3 nucleotides read TGTGCCAGCAGCCAGAGGGACACTGAAGCTTTCTTT. It encodes CASSQRDTEAFF.

This clone was seen a single time. This rearrangement joins TRBV5-4 to TRBJ2-4; tentatively, D is TRBD1 (6 bases). The V end lost 7 bases, the J end lost 4 bases, and 9 bases lay between the germline ends. This CDR3 comprises 12 residues. In germline, CDR1 is SGHNT, CDR2 YYREEE (reference sequence). CDR3 sequence reads: CASRQDKNIQYF. The CDR3 region has the DNA TGTGCCAGCCGACAGGATAAAAACATTCAGTACTTC.

V gene TRBV18 combines with J gene TRBJ2-2, with 7 bases identical to TRBD1. The CDR3 runs to 16 residues. Unmatched junction bases numbered 9, after V lost 4 bases and J lost 4 bases. The germline V gene has CDR1 KGHSH and CDR2 LQKENI. CDR3 region: CASSLNGQASTGELFF. The CDR3 region has the DNA TGTGCCAGCTCACTGAACGGACAGGCTAGCACCGGGGAGCTGTTTTTT.

The V call is TRBV4-3, the J call TRBJ1-1; 10 nucleotides match TRBD1. Germline values: CDR1 LGHNA, CDR2 YSLEER. The CDR3 covers 17 residues. Trimming at V came to 2 bases and at J to 0 bases, leaving 6 bases not matched to a gene. The CDR3 coding sequence is TGCGCCAGCAGCCAACAGGGACAGGGGACGTTGAACACTGAAGCTTTCTTT. Its protein is CASSQQGQGTLNTEAFF.

J is TRBJ1-2 and V is TRBV5-1; 7 bases are shared with TRBD1. V gave up 6 bases and J gave up 2 bases; unmatched junction bases: 4. The CDR3 is 13 amino acids. CDR1 is SGHRS, CDR2 YFSETQ, per germline. The CDR3 nucleotides are TGCGCCAGCACCCTGACAGGGAACTATGGCTACACCTTC. It specifies CASTLTGNYGYTF.

This chain connects TRBV2 to TRBJ1-1, with 7 bases aligning to TRBD1. Germline CDR1 is SNHLY and CDR2 is FYNNEI. The CDR3 has 14 amino acids. Germline trimming cut 10 bases from V and 1 base from J; bases unmatched to any gene: 9. Written as DNA, the CDR3 is TGTGCCAAAGACAGGGCCCCAGGGAACACTGAAGCTTTCTTT. It translates to CAKDRAPGNTEAFF. Combining the CDR3 with reference TRBV2 and TRBJ1-1 gives the whole variable domain EPEVTQTPSHQVTQMGQEVILRCVPISNHLYFYWYRQILGQKVEFLVSFYNNEISEKSEIFDDQFSVERPDGSNFTLKIRSTKLEDSAMYFCAKDRAPGNTEAFFGQGTRLTVV.

This chain uses TRBV9 with TRBJ2-1; D possibly corresponds to TRBD1 (5 bases). Trimming pared 0 bases from V and 0 bases from J, leaving 10 bases between. In germline, CDR1 is SGDLS, CDR2 YYNGEE. This CDR3 spans 16 amino acids. CDR3 nucleotide sequence: TGTGCCAGCAGCGTAGCTCTTGACAGCTCCTACAATGAGCAGTTCTTC. This codes for CASSVALDSSYNEQFF.

This chain uses TRBV9 with TRBJ1-1; D is uncertain. The CDR3 length is 15 residues. Trimming stripped 4 bases from V and 1 base from J, with 14 bases between. Germline values: CDR1 SGDLS, CDR2 YYNGEE. The CDR3 bases are TGTGCCAGCAGCCCCCTCGGGCTAGCGAACACTGAAGCTTTCTTT. Translating gives CASSPLGLANTEAFF.

This sequence joins TRBV7-8 and TRBJ2-3, with D possibly matching TRBD2 (5 bases). Germline loops: CDR1 SGHVS, CDR2 FQNEAQ. V was trimmed by 5 bases and J by 3 bases, leaving 12 bases between them. There are 14 residues in the CDR3. The CDR3 protein is CASSPGGLTDTQYF. CDR3 bases: TGTGCCAGCAGCCCCGGAGGACTGACAGATACGCAGTATTTT.

This chain links TRBV7-9 with TRBJ2-5; 9 positions agree with TRBD2. Per germline, CDR1 SEHNR and CDR2 FQNEAQ (reference sequence). The ends lost 2 bases at V and 5 bases at J; junction bases unmatched: 3. The CDR3 sequence is 14 residues long. CDR3 DNA: TGTGCCAGCAGCTTATCGGCGGGAGGGGAGACCCAGTACTTC. This gives the protein CASSLSAGGETQYF.

J is TRBJ2-5 and V is TRBV5-1, with TRBD2 identical over 9 bases. The CDR3 loop spans 14 amino acids. Germline V lookup: CDR1 SGHRS, CDR2 YFSETQ. Unmatched junction bases numbered 1, after V lost 0 bases and J lost 4 bases. The CDR3 region is CASSLVLAGETQYF. CDR3 nucleotides: TGCGCCAGCAGCTTGGTACTAGCGGGAGAGACCCAGTACTTC.

This chain uses TRBV29-1 with TRBJ1-1; unclear D gene. The V end was cut by 5 bases, the J end by 0 bases, with 7 bases between. The CDR3 is made up of 12 amino acids. The germline CDR1 and CDR2 sequences are SQVTM and ANQGSEA. CDR3 in amino acids: CSVCAVNTEAFF. Written as DNA, the CDR3 is TGCAGCGTTTGTGCGGTGAACACTGAAGCTTTCTTT.

The gene calls are TRBV4-2 and TRBJ2-2, with 9 bases identical to TRBD1. The CDR3 covers 16 residues. The V segment lost 1 base and the J segment 10 bases; nucleotides outside the gene matches: 10. Germline-derived CDR1 and CDR2 are LGHNA and YNFKEQ. The CDR3 sequence is CASSQVSGTGLLELFF. CDR3 DNA: TGTGCCAGCAGCCAAGTATCCGGGACAGGGCTCTTGGAGCTGTTTTTT.

The chain links TRBV5-1 to TRBJ1-1, with D uncertain. The CDR3 consists of 14 residues. Germline V gene data show CDR1 as SGHRS and CDR2 as YFSETQ. The V gene lost 3 bases and the J gene lost 0 bases, with 9 bases spanning the gap. Here the CDR3 reads CASSSRGMNTEAFF. In nucleotides, the CDR3 is TGCGCCAGCAGCTCACGAGGGATGAACACTGAAGCTTTCTTT.

The chain is built from TRBV4-3 and TRBJ1-2; possibly TRBD1 for D (6 bases). The CDR3 runs 16 residues. Trimming took 0 bases from V and 7 from J, leaving 18 bases between them. Germline assignment: CDR1 LGHNA and CDR2 YSLEER. CDR3 nucleotide sequence: TGCGCCAGCAGCCAAGAACGCAGGGCAGGGGCCCCTGGCTACACCTTC. Amino acids: CASSQERRAGAPGYTF.

In this sample, this clone turned up once. V is TRBV29-1 and J is TRBJ1-5; 9 bases line up with TRBD1. CDR3 length: 13 residues. Germline V gives CDR1 SQVTM, CDR2 ANQGSEA. Trimming removed 7 bases from V and 2 bases from J; junction bases left unmatched: 3. CDR3 sequence (DNA): TGCAGCGGGGGACAGGGAGGCAATCAGCCCCAGCATTTT. It encodes CSGGQGGNQPQHF.

This chain links TRBV15 with TRBJ2-7, with TRBD2 matching 8 bases. Unmatched junction bases numbered 6, after V lost 0 bases and J lost 2 bases. Per germline, CDR1 LNHNV and CDR2 YYDKDF (reference sequence). CDR3 length: 16 residues. The CDR3 DNA is TGTGCCACCAGCAGAGAGGACGCGGGAGGTACCTACGAGCAGTACTTC. It is translated as CATSREDAGGTYEQYF.

The chain uses TRBV18 and TRBJ2-1, with TRBD2 identical over 8 bases. With 2 bases clipped from V and 4 bases from J, the junction kept 4 bases outside the gene matches. This CDR3 is built from 15 residues. Germline-derived CDR1 and CDR2 are KGHSH and LQKENI. The CDR3 bases are TGTGCCAGCTCACCAATCGAGCGGGAGTACAATGAGCAGTTCTTC. Its protein is CASSPIEREYNEQFF.

The chain is built from TRBV29-1 and TRBJ2-2; D call uncertain. The CDR3 is 14 amino acids. Trimming left V 6 bases short and J 4 bases short, with 15 bases between. Germline CDR1 SQVTM, CDR2 ANQGSEA. The CDR3 loop is CSVVGPSGTGELFF. The CDR3 DNA is TGCAGCGTGGTGGGTCCTAGTGGCACCGGGGAGCTGTTTTTT.

This clone has a single count. This rearrangement joins TRBV4-2 to TRBJ1-3, with unresolved D. Germline CDR1 is LGHNA and CDR2 is YNFKEQ. Trimming stripped 2 bases from V and 2 bases from J, with 13 bases between. The CDR3 length is 16 residues. The CDR3 bases are TGTGCCAGCAGCCAACGTGAGGGAAGGGCTGGAAACACCATATATTTT. Amino acid sequence: CASSQREGRAGNTIYF.

This chain joins TRBV19 and TRBJ2-7; D perhaps matches TRBD1 (5 bases). The germline V gene encodes CDR1 LNHDA and CDR2 SQIVND (reference sequence). The V and J ends lost 5 bases and 6 bases respectively, with 11 bases between them. The CDR3 is 12 residues long. This chain's CDR3 is CASSAQGPEQYF. The CDR3 bases are TGTGCCAGTAGTGCGCAGGGCCCCGAGCAGTACTTC.

The chain employs TRBV6-1 and TRBJ2-5, with D uncertain. V lost 4 bases to trimming and J lost 2 bases, with 8 bases between them. CDR1 is MNHNS and CDR2 is SASEGT in the germline V gene. This CDR3 has 13 residues. The CDR3 here is CASSGINQETQYF. Written as DNA, the CDR3 is TGTGCCAGCAGTGGTATTAATCAAGAGACCCAGTACTTC.